This T cell receptor (beta chain) was recovered during a study of cytomegalovirus exposure and HLA in healthy donors. About this clone itself: Its antigen is still unknown.

Study-wide findings and caveats: By a later analysis, the bulk of CMV-associated TCR beta chains appeared HLA-restricted. An ancestry cluster, one associated with Asian ancestry, reportedly showed fewer N-insertions than the roughly 700-donor mean in a later analysis. No immune exposure information besides CMV serostatus was available.

Primers for the PCR totalled 60 Vbeta and 13 Jbeta. Sequencing was performed with immunoSEQ multiplex PCR; in TCRdb, only in-frame clones are kept and a portion is missing. The sample totals 70,000 to 80,000 clones. V shed 2 bases and J 5 bases; nucleotides not matched to a gene: 2. The CDR3 has 15 residues. From germline, CDR1 is MNHEY and CDR2 SMNVEV (reference sequence). The sequenced sample was PBMCs. The TCR was taken from a man aged 35 to 55 in good health and CMV-seronegative. The rearrangement joins TRBV27 to TRBJ2-2, with TRBD1 identical over 10 bases. CDR3 in DNA: TGTGCCAGCAGTTTAATGGGACAGGGGACCGGGGAGCTGTTTTTT. Translated: CASSLMGQGTGELFF.